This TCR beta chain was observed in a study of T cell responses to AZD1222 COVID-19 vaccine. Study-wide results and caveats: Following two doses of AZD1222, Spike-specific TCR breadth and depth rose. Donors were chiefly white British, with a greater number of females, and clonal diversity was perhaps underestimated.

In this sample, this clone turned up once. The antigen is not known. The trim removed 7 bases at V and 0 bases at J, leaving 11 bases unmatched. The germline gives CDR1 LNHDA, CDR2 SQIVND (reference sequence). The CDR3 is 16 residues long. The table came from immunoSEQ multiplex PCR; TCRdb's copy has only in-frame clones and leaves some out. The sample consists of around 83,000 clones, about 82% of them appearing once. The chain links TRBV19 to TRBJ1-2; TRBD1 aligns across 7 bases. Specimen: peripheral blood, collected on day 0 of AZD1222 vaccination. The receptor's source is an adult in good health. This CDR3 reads CASIPGTEVTNYGYTF. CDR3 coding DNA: TGTGCCAGTATTCCCGGGACAGAAGTTACTAACTATGGCTACACCTTC.